This TCR beta chain was recorded in a study of blood T cell repertoires in COVID-19. About the study: Acute and convalescent COVID-19 specimens originated in the United States, Italy and Spain.

Sequencing used immunoSEQ multiplex PCR; TCRdb keeps in-frame clones, though not all of them. The sample consists of roughly 400,000 clones, around nine tenths of them appearing once. CDR3 length: 14 amino acids. J lost 6 bases, V lost 6 bases, and 10 bases had no gene match. The germline V gene encodes CDR1 MNHEY and CDR2 SVGAGI. Donors were grouped by their self-reported clinical history. This clone was counted only a few times. This clonotype was sampled from a woman between 18 and 30 years old who had been exposed to COVID-19. Sequenced input: PBMCs or T cells enriched from blood (not recorded which). The V gene is TRBV6-5, the J gene TRBJ2-7, with 8 bases lining up with TRBD1. DNA of the CDR3: TGTGCCAGCAGCACGGACAGGGAAGAGGGCGAGCAGTACTTC. Protein product: CASSTDREEGEQYF.